Listed below are T cell receptor beta chains from one sample, sequenced in a study of shared clonotypes between healthy human individuals. The repertoire was sequenced with immunoSEQ multiplex PCR; TCRdb's copy has only in-frame clones and lacks some. The sample has about 980,000 clones, less than 85% seen once. The source material was memory CD4+ T cells sorted from blood. All receptors come from a man between 18 and 35 years old in good health. Each CDR3 is given with its conserved first and last residue. A D gene is named only where the DNA matches it firmly. Expanded clones get a size class; other rows say once, few or many, or leave the size out.

J gene	V gene	D gene	clone size	CDR3 protein	CDR3 DNA
TRBJ2-5	TRBV4-1	TRBD1	-	CASSQESGQGPETQYF	TGCGCCAGCAGCCAAGAATCAGGACAGGGGCCGGAGACCCAGTACTTC
TRBJ2-4	TRBV28	TRBD2	-	CASTAGGGGLAKNIQYF	TGTGCCAGCACCGCAGGCGGCGGGGGTTTAGCCAAAAACATTCAGTACTTC
TRBJ2-7	TRBV6-1	-	-	CASSDYVRAEQYF	TGTGCCAGCAGTGATTATGTTCGCGCCGAGCAGTACTTC
TRBJ1-1	TRBV2	-	-	CASSTDSALNTEAFF	TGTGCCAGCAGTACTGACTCGGCCTTGAACACTGAAGCTTTCTTT
TRBJ2-2	TRBV5-4	TRBD2	-	CASSRLAGDITGELFF	TGTGCCAGCAGTCGCCTAGCGGGAGATATCACCGGGGAGCTGTTTTTT
TRBJ2-3	TRBV30	TRBD1	-	CAWSGKPGQGVGDTQYF	TGTGCCTGGAGCGGCAAACCGGGACAGGGGGTCGGAGATACGCAGTATTTT
TRBJ2-1	TRBV28	-	-	CASRATGGSGQFF	TGTGCCAGCAGGGCGACAGGTGGTTCCGGGCAGTTCTTC
TRBJ1-6	TRBV5-1	TRBD1	-	CASRRDRDSPLHF	TGCGCCAGCAGAAGGGACAGGGATTCACCCCTCCACTTT
TRBJ2-7	TRBV5-4	-	-	CASSLGSLYEQYF	TGTGCCAGCAGCTTGGGGTCTCTCTACGAGCAGTACTTC
TRBJ1-4	TRBV5-1	-	-	CASSATAATNEKLFF	TGCGCCAGCAGCGCGACAGCGGCAACTAATGAAAAACTGTTTTTT
TRBJ1-4	TRBV5-1	-	-	CASSLARSQDEKLFF	TGCGCCAGCAGCTTGGCCCGATCCCAGGACGAAAAACTGTTTTTT
TRBJ1-2	TRBV30	TRBD1	once	CAWSPDRDGGYTF	TGTGCCTGGAGCCCCGACAGGGACGGCGGCTACACCTTC
TRBJ1-2	TRBV7-2	TRBD1	-	CASSFGGTGEKGGYTF	TGTGCCAGCAGCTTCGGCGGGACAGGGGAGAAGGGAGGCTACACCTTC
TRBJ2-5	TRBV5-1	-	once	CASSPQTGMHQETQYF	TGCGCCAGCAGCCCTCAGACCGGTATGCACCAAGAGACCCAGTACTTC
TRBJ1-2	TRBV28	TRBD1	-	CASSRDRGDYGYTF	TGTGCCAGCAGTCGGGACAGGGGGGACTATGGCTACACCTTC
TRBJ2-6	TRBV5-6	-	-	CASSFSGANVLTF	TGTGCCAGCAGCTTTTCCGGGGCCAACGTCCTGACTTTC
TRBJ1-2	TRBV5-6	-	-	CASSLGRLGYGYTF	TGTGCCAGCAGCTTGGGTAGGCTCGGCTATGGCTACACCTTC
TRBJ1-2	TRBV10-1	-	-	CASSEPLWPGQSYFGTF	TGCGCCAGCAGTGAGCCGCTGTGGCCGGGACAAAGCTATTTCGGGACCTTC
TRBJ2-7	TRBV19	TRBD2	few	CASSMGLGTSGEEQYF	TGTGCCAGTAGTATGGGGCTTGGGACTAGCGGGGAGGAGCAGTACTTC
TRBJ1-6	TRBV7-9	TRBD1	-	CASSYRDSGSPLHF	TGTGCCAGCAGCTACCGGGACAGTGGTTCACCCCTCCACTTT
TRBJ1-1	TRBV7-9	-	-	CASSSNGGSSTEAFF	TGTGCCAGCAGCTCAAACGGGGGATCAAGCACTGAAGCTTTCTTT
TRBJ1-5	TRBV27	-	-	CASSFRGFNQPQHF	TGTGCCAGCAGTTTCAGGGGCTTCAATCAGCCCCAGCATTTT
TRBJ2-3	TRBV30	TRBD1	-	CAWSVPGQGGTQYF	TGTGCCTGGAGCGTCCCGGGACAGGGGGGAACGCAGTATTTT
TRBJ2-2	TRBV9	-	-	CASSVDLRRNTGELFF	TGTGCCAGCAGCGTAGATTTGCGGAGGAACACCGGGGAGCTGTTTTTT
TRBJ2-7	TRBV7-2	-	-	CASSPDLYEQYF	TGTGCCAGCAGCCCTGATCTCTACGAGCAGTACTTC
TRBJ1-5	TRBV9	-	once	CASSVGRDARQPQHF	TGTGCCAGCAGCGTAGGTCGGGACGCCAGGCAGCCCCAGCATTTT
TRBJ1-5	TRBV6-5	TRBD1	-	CASSYGQGGQPQHF	TGTGCCAGCAGTTACGGACAGGGGGGTCAGCCCCAGCATTTT
TRBJ1-4	TRBV27	-	-	CASRKGVAENEKLFF	TGTGCCAGCAGAAAGGGAGTAGCCGAGAATGAAAAACTGTTTTTT
TRBJ1-5	TRBV28	-	many	CASSFGGADQPQHF	TGTGCCAGCAGTTTCGGGGGCGCCGATCAGCCCCAGCATTTT
TRBJ2-4	TRBV5-4	-	-	CASSRDSLGGNIQYF	TGTGCCAGCAGCCGGGACTCTCTTGGGGGGAACATTCAGTACTTC
TRBJ2-7	TRBV6-5	-	-	CASRFGPFTYEQYF	TGTGCCAGCAGATTCGGACCGTTCACCTACGAGCAGTACTTC
TRBJ2-5	TRBV7-3	-	-	CASSPTFGETQYF	TGTGCCAGCAGCCCGACCTTTGGGGAGACCCAGTACTTC
TRBJ2-5	TRBV7-2	-	once	CASSSQGRTETQYF	TGTGCCAGCAGCTCACAGGGTCGGACAGAGACCCAGTACTTC
TRBJ1-4	TRBV9	-	-	CASSLGGSTNEKLFF	TGTGCAAGCAGCCTGGGCGGCTCAACTAATGAAAAACTGTTTTTT
TRBJ1-2	TRBV10-3	-	-	CAISESIQGNEGYGYTF	TGTGCCATCAGTGAGTCCATACAGGGAAACGAAGGCTATGGCTACACCTTC
TRBJ2-1	TRBV6-5	-	once	CASSQREVQFF	TGTGCCAGCAGTCAGCGTGAGGTACAGTTCTTC
TRBJ1-4	TRBV2	TRBD1	-	CASRGKKTGNNEKLFF	TGTGCCAGCAGGGGGAAAAAGACAGGGAATAATGAAAAACTGTTTTTT